What follows are 20 T cell receptor beta chains derived from one specimen sequenced in a study of identical twins. TCRdb independently ran MiXCR on the 5' RACE reads; one entry per CDR3 protein. Of around 340,000 distinct CDR3 sequences listed, approximately 10% are singletons. Material for sequencing was naive T cells sorted from blood. The origin of the receptors is a woman aged 45-65 years in good health.

The CDR3 DNA reads as TGTGCCAGCAGCGGTAGCAGGGGAGGGAGGCAAGAGACCCAGTACTTC. This encodes CASSGSRGGRQETQYF. V and J are TRBV2 and TRBJ2-5; a weak D match, TRBD2 (7 bases). V lost 6 bases and J lost 2, with 19 bases in between. This CDR3 region has 16 residues. CDR1 is SNHLY, CDR2 FYNNEI, per germline.

This clonotype turned up a few times. The chain is built from TRBV5-1 and TRBJ2-3, with TRBD2 matching 11 bases. The CDR3 runs to 16 residues. Germline V CDR1 and CDR2: SGHRS, YFSETQ. Unmatched junction bases numbered 6, after V lost 0 bases and J lost 6 bases. The CDR3 sequence is CASSLDPSGRRDTQYF. The CDR3 region has the DNA TGCGCCAGCAGCTTGGATCCTAGCGGGAGGCGGGATACGCAGTATTTT.

In the case of this clonotype: At one of its ends the junction is not consistent with the germline gene, which may arise from a read error. The rearrangement links TRBV10-3 to TRBJ2-2; D perhaps matches TRBD2 (5 bases). This CDR3 has 15 residues. CDR1 and CDR2 (germline): ENHRY, SYGVKD. The CDR3 DNA is TGTGCCGTTCTCCGAGGGCCGGCGAGCACCGGGAAGCTGTTTTTT. The encoded protein is CAVLRGPASTGKLFF.

This clonotype was detected ten times or more. V and J are TRBV5-1 and TRBJ2-1, with D unresolved. V was clipped by 1 base and J by 7 bases, with 3 bases between them. This CDR3 has 11 residues. Germline lookup yields CDR1 SGHRS and CDR2 YFSETQ. CDR3 protein: CASSLSNEQFF. DNA for the CDR3: TGCGCCAGCAGCTTGAGTAATGAGCAGTTCTTC.

This clonotype was picked up a small number of times. CDR3 residues: CASSPRLGAFEQYV. In DNA form, the CDR3 reads TGTGCCAGCAGCCCCCGATTAGGGGCTTTTGAGCAGTACGTC. The chain employs TRBV7-8 and TRBJ2-7; D may be TRBD1 (5 bases). The V end was cut by 5 bases, the J end by 7 bases, with 18 bases between. Germline V gene data show CDR1 as SGHVS and CDR2 as FQNEAQ. CDR3 length: 14 amino acids.

The chain combines TRBV12-3 or TRBV12-4 with TRBJ1-3, with TRBD1 as a possible D gene (6 bases). The ends were cut back, 6 bases at V and 7 bases at J, with 13 bases in the middle. CDR3 length equals 13 residues. DNA of the CDR3: TGTGCCAGCAGGACCACAGGGCCGAACACCATATATTTT. It specifies CASRTTGPNTIYF.

This clonotype appeared a few times. The chain couples TRBV6-5 to TRBJ1-2; TRBD1 matches 8 bases. The CDR3 consists of 12 residues. Per the germline V gene, CDR1 is MNHEY and CDR2 is SVGAGI. The V segment lost 5 bases and the J segment 7 bases; nucleotides outside the gene matches: 3. The CDR3 sequence is CASSLTGGGYTF. The DNA for the CDR3 is TGTGCCAGCAGTCTAACAGGGGGTGGCTACACCTTC.

The sample holds many counts of this clonotype. J is TRBJ2-2 and V is TRBV29-1; D is uncertain. Trimming took 7 bases from V and 4 from J, leaving 16 bases between them. The CDR3 has 14 residues. Germline lookup yields CDR1 SQVTM and CDR2 ANQGSEA. This CDR3 reads CSGDGGVGTGELFF. CDR3 nucleotide sequence: TGCAGCGGGGATGGTGGGGTTGGCACCGGGGAGCTGTTTTTT.

V gene TRBV20-1 combines with J gene TRBJ2-3, with a possible D match to TRBD2 (6 bases). This CDR3 has 16 amino acids. Germline assignment: CDR1 DFQATT and CDR2 SNEGSKA (reference sequence). V was clipped by 2 bases and J by 2 bases, with 17 bases between them. CDR3 DNA sequence: TGCAGTGCTAGACAAAGGGGACTCAAACACACAGATACGCAGTATTTT. This translates into CSARQRGLKHTDTQYF.

The rearrangement uses TRBV7-2 and TRBJ2-7; no reliable D call. Trimming removed 1 base at V and 3 bases at J, with 13 bases between. The CDR3 contains 15 residues. CDR1 and CDR2 (germline): SGHTA, FQGNSA. This CDR3 reads CASSLGLPTLYEQYF. CDR3 in DNA: TGTGCCAGCAGCTTAGGACTCCCTACCCTCTACGAGCAGTACTTC.

The chain links TRBV4-1 to TRBJ2-7; D is undetermined. Germline CDR1 and CDR2: MGHRA and YSYEKL. The length of the CDR3 is 14 residues. Trimming pared 1 base from V and 4 bases from J, leaving 11 bases between. CDR3 in amino acids: CASSQASRLYEQYF. DNA for the CDR3: TGCGCCAGCAGCCAAGCGTCCAGACTGTACGAGCAGTACTTC.

The sample holds a few counts of this clonotype. The J gene is TRBJ2-1, the V gene TRBV15; 11 bases align to TRBD2. V gave up 7 bases and J gave up 7 bases; unmatched junction bases: 6. The germline V gene encodes CDR1 LNHNV and CDR2 YYDKDF (reference sequence). The length of the CDR3 is 14 residues. CDR3 amino acids: CATKTSGMSNEQFF. CDR3 DNA sequence: TGTGCCACCAAGACTAGCGGGATGAGTAATGAGCAGTTCTTC.

In its sample, this clonotype was seen a few times. V is TRBV14 and J is TRBJ2-1; weak D call: TRBD2 (7 bases). Trimming took 4 bases from V and 0 from J, leaving 16 bases between them. The V gene's germline CDR1 is SGHDN and CDR2 FVKESK. CDR3 length equals 17 residues. The CDR3 DNA sequence: TGTGCCAGCAGCCCCAGGGGCGGGAGAAGCTCCTACAATGAGCAGTTCTTC. Amino acids: CASSPRGGRSSYNEQFF.

The chain carries TRBV30 and TRBJ2-2; D is possibly TRBD2 (6 bases). Germline values: CDR1 GTSNPN, CDR2 SVGIG (reference sequence). V was shortened by 1 base and J by 7 bases, with 7 bases between the two germline ends. This CDR3 has 12 residues. CDR3 loop: CAWSGGIGELFF. CDR3 nucleotide sequence: TGTGCCTGGAGTGGCGGGATCGGGGAGCTGTTTTTT. Filled out from reference TRBV30 and TRBJ2-2, the complete variable domain reads SQTIHQWPATLVQPVGSPLSLECTVEGTSNPNLYWYRQAAGRGLQLLFYSVGIGQISSEVPQNLSASRPQDRQFILSSKKLLLSDSGFYLCAWSGGIGELFFGEGSRLTVL.

Many counts were recorded for this clonotype. The V and J genes are TRBV12-3 or TRBV12-4 and TRBJ1-2; D ambiguous. The ends were cut back, 8 bases at V and 8 bases at J, with 12 bases in the middle. The CDR3 contains 11 residues. This chain's CDR3 is CASVKSAGYTF. The CDR3 nucleotides read TGTGCCAGCGTTAAATCAGCAGGCTACACCTTC.

The J gene is TRBJ2-7, the V gene TRBV5-1; D not certain. The ends were cut back, 0 bases at V and 2 bases at J, with 6 bases in the middle. CDR1 is SGHRS and CDR2 is YFSETQ in the germline V gene. CDR3 length: 13 residues. CDR3 sequence: CASSLVMTYEQYF. The CDR3, as DNA: TGCGCCAGCAGCTTGGTGATGACCTACGAGCAGTACTTC. The full variable domain, rest sourced from reference TRBV5-1 and TRBJ2-7, is KAGVTQTPRYLIKTRGQQVTLSCSPISGHRSVSWYQQTPGQGLQFLFEYFSETQRNKGNFPGRFSGRQFSNSRSEMNVSTLELGDSALYLCASSLVMTYEQYFGPGTRLTVT.

The table lists this clonotype with a few counts. V gene TRBV29-1 combines with J gene TRBJ2-7; 9 positions agree with TRBD1. V lost 4 bases to trimming and J lost 2 bases; unmatched junction nucleotides: 9. Germline V CDR1 and CDR2: SQVTM, ANQGSEA. The length of the CDR3 is 15 residues. In DNA, the CDR3 is TGCAGCGTTGGGTCCGGGGACAGGGCGACCTACGAGCAGTACTTC. Encoded protein: CSVGSGDRATYEQYF.

This clonotype was seen only a few times. Written as DNA, the CDR3 is TGTGCCAGCAGGGATACAGGGATCCGCGATACGCAGTATTTT. Amino acid sequence: CASRDTGIRDTQYF. This rearrangement joins TRBV25-1 to TRBJ2-3, with D possibly being TRBD1 (6 bases). The V gene's germline CDR1 is MGHDK and CDR2 SYGVNS. CDR3 length: 14 amino acids. V lost 6 bases, J lost 6 bases, and 16 bases lay in between. The variable domain in full, with the rest retrieved from reference TRBV25-1 and TRBJ2-3, is EADIYQTPRYLVIGTGKKITLECSQTMGHDKMYWYQQDPGMELHLIHYSYGVNSTEKGDLSSESTVSRIRTEHFPLTLESARPSHTSQYLCASRDTGIRDTQYFGPGTRLTVL.

This clonotype was picked up a small number of times. The V and J genes are TRBV18 and TRBJ2-7; possibly TRBD2 for D (5 bases). Germline loops: CDR1 KGHSH, CDR2 LQKENI. The CDR3 covers 14 residues. V lost 2 bases, J lost 5 bases, and 13 bases lay in between. CDR3 bases: TGTGCCAGCTCACCATCCCCCGGGAACGACGAGCAGTACTTC. Its translation is CASSPSPGNDEQYF. Supplemented by reference TRBV18 and TRBJ2-7, the full variable domain reads NAGVMQNPRHLVRRRGQEARLRCSPMKGHSHVYWYRQLPEEGLKFMVYLQKENIIDESGMPKERFSAEFPKEGPSILRIQQVVRGDSAAYFCASSPSPGNDEQYFGPGTRLTVT.

The gene calls are TRBV4-1 and TRBJ2-1, with TRBD2 matching 8 bases. The germline V gene has CDR1 MGHRA and CDR2 YSYEKL. The CDR3 has 17 residues. V gave up 0 bases and J gave up 5 bases; unmatched junction bases: 9. CDR3 DNA: TGCGCCAGCAGCCAAGATACCGGGACTAGTTTCCACAATGAGCAGTTCTTC. Its translation: CASSQDTGTSFHNEQFF.